The 19 T cell receptor beta chains presented below share a single source sample, sequenced in a study of T cells expressing NK-cell markers. TCRdb reprocessed the 5' RACE reads, with one entry per CDR3 protein and no DNA. The sample's table shows approximately 420,000 distinct CDR3 sequences. The sequencing input was blood T cells: a sorted CD56 or NKG2C T cell subset, CD4+ or CD8+ T cells, or bulk PBMC T cells (not recorded which). Receptors were obtained from a woman aged 45-65 years in good health.

The chain has TRBV2 and TRBJ1-2. Germline V gene data show CDR1 as SNHLY and CDR2 as FYNNEI. The CDR3 spans 12 residues. CDR3 residues: CASSDPMSGYTF.

The V and J genes are TRBV24-1 and TRBJ2-1. CDR3 length: 13 residues. Per the germline V gene, CDR1 is KGHDR and CDR2 is SFDVKD. The CDR3 here is CATSDFPSNEQFF.

The CDR3 loop reads CASSQLAGGPETQYF. The rearrangement uses TRBV6-5 and TRBJ2-5; TCRdb indicates TRBD2, and absent DNA this call remains unverified. The CDR3 totals 15 residues. Germline V gene lookup returns CDR1 MNHEY and CDR2 SVGAGI.

The chain recombines TRBV20-1 with TRBJ2-1; no DNA is available, so the TRBD2 call from TCRdb remains unchecked. There are 15 residues in the CDR3. Germline values: CDR1 DFQATT, CDR2 SNEGSKA (reference sequence). CDR3 protein: CSARPRGGSLFEQFF.

This chain uses TRBV7-8 with TRBJ1-3. Germline CDR1 is SGHVS and CDR2 is FQNEAQ. This CDR3 comprises 16 residues. The CDR3 region is CASSLRRNPSGNTIYF. The whole variable domain, remainder taken from reference TRBV7-8 and TRBJ1-3, is GAGVSQSPRYKVAKRGQDVALRCDPISGHVSLFWYQQALGQGPEFLTYFQNEAQLDKSGLPSDRFFAERPEGSVSTLKIQRTQQEDSAVYLCASSLRRNPSGNTIYFGEGSWLTVV.

J is TRBJ2-1 and V is TRBV5-6; absent DNA, TCRdb's TRBD1 call cannot be checked. This CDR3 comprises 18 residues. Germline assignment: CDR1 SGHDT and CDR2 YYEEEE. Here the CDR3 reads CASSSIRTGTGAYNEQFF.

The J gene is TRBJ2-1, the V gene TRBV7-7; TCRdb gives TRBD1 as the D gene, but with no DNA this cannot be confirmed. CDR3 length: 15 residues. The V gene's germline CDR1 is SSHAT and CDR2 FNYEAQ (reference sequence). The CDR3 spells CASSLSGGPMDEQFF.

The chain recombines TRBV6-2 or TRBV6-3 with TRBJ2-1. The CDR3 length is 14 residues. Germline CDR1 MNHEY, CDR2 SVGEGT. This chain's CDR3 is CASKTGLSYNEQFF.

This rearrangement joins TRBV5-1 to TRBJ1-2. Germline CDR1 and CDR2: SGHRS and YFSETQ. This CDR3 is built from 12 residues. The CDR3 loop reads CASKAANYGYTF.

The chain combines TRBV30 with TRBJ2-3; TCRdb proposes TRBD2, but this gene call is untestable without DNA. CDR1 is GTSNPN, CDR2 SVGIG, per germline (reference sequence). The CDR3 spans 13 residues. CDR3 protein: CAWRPSTKDTQYF.

This chain joins TRBV15 and TRBJ2-1; lacking DNA, the TRBD1 call made by TCRdb goes unchecked. This CDR3 contains 13 residues. Looked up from germline, CDR1 is LNHNV and CDR2 is YYDKDF (reference sequence). CDR3 region: CATSSSPYDEQFF.

The CDR3: CASSLDPLRTDTQYF. V gene TRBV7-6 combines with J gene TRBJ2-3; the TCRdb call, TRBD1, lacks DNA for checking. CDR1 SGHVS and CDR2 FNYEAQ come from the germline V gene. The CDR3 length is 15 residues.

CDR3 amino acids: CASSAGTEWRAFF. The V and J genes are TRBV5-1 and TRBJ1-1; TCRdb selects TRBD1, and the lack of DNA leaves this call unchecked. The CDR3 totals 13 residues. Looked up from germline, CDR1 is SGHRS and CDR2 is YFSETQ.

The CDR3 sequence: CASSLGADSYEQYF. This chain uses TRBV12-3 or TRBV12-4 with TRBJ2-7. The CDR3 spans 14 residues.

The V gene is TRBV7-2, the J gene TRBJ2-1. The germline gives CDR1 SGHTA, CDR2 FQGNSA. The CDR3 is made up of 11 amino acids. The CDR3 sequence: CASSRLREQFF.

The rearrangement links TRBV20-1 to TRBJ1-5; the TRBD1 assignment by TCRdb is unverifiable without DNA. This CDR3 is built from 16 residues. CDR1 and CDR2 from the germline V gene are DFQATT and SNEGSKA (reference sequence). CDR3 sequence: CSARDLDKGEGQPQHF.

The chain couples TRBV5-6 to TRBJ1-1. Germline V lookup: CDR1 SGHDT, CDR2 YYEEEE. The CDR3 extends over 14 amino acids. This CDR3 is CASSPAGLDTEAFF.

The chain couples TRBV10-3 to TRBJ1-6; the D call from TCRdb, TRBD1, cannot be confirmed without DNA. Germline values: CDR1 ENHRY, CDR2 SYGVKD. The CDR3 loop spans 13 amino acids. The CDR3 loop reads CATHRDDNSPLHF.

V gene TRBV4-1 combines with J gene TRBJ2-6; TCRdb calls TRBD1, which cannot be checked without DNA. The CDR3 is 19 residues long. Germline assignment: CDR1 MGHRA and CDR2 YSYEKL. This chain's CDR3 is CASSSPPGQGAPGANVLTF.